The clone carrying this TCR beta chain was picked up many times. Its antigen is as yet unknown. The data belong to a study of read filtering for tumor transcriptome and immune sequencing. Study-wide points: This fraction held mixed bone marrow immune cells after CD138-negative sorting. Single-read clonotypes: about 81.9% of IR-seq clonotypes (roughly 3.5% of reads), around three quarters of RNA-seq clonotypes (under 50% of reads).

Every patient had bone marrow sampled while the disease was active. From roughly 390 ng of RNA, a library with molecular barcoded alpha/delta and beta/gamma adaptors was made. TCRdb fed the reads into MiXCR, producing one record per CDR3 protein. The sample consists of some 38,000 distinct CDR3 sequences, around an eighth of them appearing once. Germline CDR1 ENHRY, CDR2 SYGVKD. V shed 10 bases and J 7 bases; nucleotides not matched to a gene: 10. The CDR3 consists of 14 residues. The specimen sequenced was a population of CD138-negative cells sorted from bone marrow. V gene TRBV10-3 combines with J gene TRBJ2-1, with TRBD2 matching 10 bases. This receptor was identified in a donor over 35 with multiple myeloma. The CDR3 is CASYSGRRQNEQFF. As DNA, the CDR3 is TGTGCCAGCTATAGCGGGAGGAGACAGAATGAGCAGTTCTTC.